This T cell receptor beta chain was found in a study of blood T cells in healthy people across ages. Trimming left V 0 bases short and J 12 bases short, with 12 bases between. Germline CDR1 is SNHLY and CDR2 is FYNNEI. CDR3 size: 13 residues. Healthy Caucasian individuals from Russia aged roughly 6 to 90 served as donors. Donors gave around 9.8 milliliters of peripheral blood apiece. Study-level findings and limits: Higher diversity and more naive CD4+ cells were features of long-lived donors, compared to aged donors.

Comment on this clonotype: Its antigen is unidentified.

Through a sample-barcoded 5' primer and a J-beta primer mix, a second PCR was run for about 6 to 11 cycles. Each cDNA was tagged by a template-switch adaptor containing 12 random nucleotides. TCRdb redid the calling of the 5' RACE reads with MiXCR, one entry per CDR3 protein. The sample carries around 1.7 million distinct CDR3 sequences, about 28% recorded once. The rearrangement uses TRBV2 and TRBJ2-1; the D is unclear. Sequences were obtained from blood. This receptor was identified in a woman aged 30 to 39 in good health. Here the CDR3 DNA reads TGTGCCAGCAGTGAAGCGGGATCGTTCGGGCAGTTCTTC. Translation: CASSEAGSFGQFF.